Listed below are T cell receptor beta chains from one sample, sequenced in a study of vaccination and CD4 T cells after COVID-19. The antigens for these receptors are not known. Each CDR3 protein is one row after TCRdb ran MiXCR on the PCR reads. The sample consists of 20,000 to 25,000 distinct CDR3 sequences, 67% of them appearing once. The material sequenced was CD4+ T cells from blood, cultured in vitro, taken after SARS-CoV-2 vaccination. Source of these receptors: a human donor who received a COVID-19 vaccine. Both conserved end residues are part of each CDR3. A D gene is named only where the DNA matches it firmly. Size tells how often a clone was seen (once, few, many) or the class of an expanded clone, and some rows leave it out.

d_gene: NA; v_gene: TRBV28; j_gene: TRBJ1-5; abundance: NA; CDR3aa: CASSPPEVEQPQHF; CDR3nt: TGTGCCAGCAGTCCCCCTGAGGTTGAACAGCCCCAGCATTTT
d_gene: NA; v_gene: TRBV27; j_gene: TRBJ2-7; abundance: NA; CDR3aa: CASSFTGRRLYEQYF; CDR3nt: TGTGCCAGCAGTTTCACGGGAAGAAGGCTCTACGAGCAGTACTTC
d_gene: NA; v_gene: TRBV20-1; j_gene: TRBJ2-5; abundance: few; CDR3aa: CSARDGGDDQETQYF; CDR3nt: TGCAGTGCTAGAGATGGGGGCGACGACCAAGAGACCCAGTACTTC
d_gene: NA; v_gene: TRBV6-1; j_gene: TRBJ1-3; abundance: NA; CDR3aa: CASSEASWGSGNTIYF; CDR3nt: TGTGCCAGCAGTGAAGCGTCCTGGGGCTCTGGAAACACCATATATTTT
d_gene: TRBD1; v_gene: TRBV20-1; j_gene: TRBJ2-7; abundance: NA; CDR3aa: CSARRTGDMTYEQYF; CDR3nt: TGCAGTGCTAGACGGACAGGGGATATGACCTACGAGCAGTACTTC
d_gene: NA; v_gene: TRBV20-1; j_gene: TRBJ1-2; abundance: NA; CDR3aa: CSALRQGGGYTF; CDR3nt: TGCAGTGCCCTACGTCAGGGCGGGGGCTACACCTTC
d_gene: TRBD1; v_gene: TRBV14; j_gene: TRBJ1-2; abundance: NA; CDR3aa: CASSQADRGWVYGYTF; CDR3nt: TGTGCCAGCAGCCAAGCCGACAGGGGATGGGTCTATGGCTACACCTTC
d_gene: TRBD1; v_gene: TRBV2; j_gene: TRBJ1-2; abundance: NA; CDR3aa: CASFQQGAGGYTF; CDR3nt: TGTGCCAGCTTTCAACAGGGGGCGGGTGGCTACACCTTC
d_gene: NA; v_gene: TRBV20-1; j_gene: TRBJ1-1; abundance: NA; CDR3aa: CSARALRGENTEAFF; CDR3nt: TGCAGTGCTAGAGCCCTTAGAGGGGAAAACACTGAAGCTTTCTTT
d_gene: NA; v_gene: TRBV7-2; j_gene: TRBJ1-1; abundance: NA; CDR3aa: CASSRRRENTEAFF; CDR3nt: TGTGCCAGCAGCCGCCGGAGGGAGAACACTGAAGCTTTCTTT
d_gene: TRBD2; v_gene: TRBV2; j_gene: TRBJ2-1; abundance: NA; CDR3aa: CASSEGRLAGAYNEQFF; CDR3nt: TGTGCCAGCAGTGAAGGCAGACTAGCGGGGGCGTACAATGAGCAGTTCTTC
d_gene: TRBD2; v_gene: TRBV6-4; j_gene: TRBJ2-7; abundance: once; CDR3aa: CASSDLILSDQRGYYEQYF; CDR3nt: TGTGCCAGCAGTGACTTGATCCTAAGCGACCAGCGGGGTTACTACGAGCAGTACTTC
d_gene: NA; v_gene: TRBV27; j_gene: TRBJ2-7; abundance: few; CDR3aa: CASSLGGRPIYEQYF; CDR3nt: TGTGCCAGCAGTTTGGGGGGCCGACCGATCTACGAGCAGTACTTC
d_gene: NA; v_gene: TRBV6-1; j_gene: TRBJ2-3; abundance: NA; CDR3aa: CASRVSTDTQYF; CDR3nt: TGTGCCAGCAGAGTCAGCACAGATACGCAGTATTTT
d_gene: TRBD1; v_gene: TRBV18; j_gene: TRBJ1-5; abundance: NA; CDR3aa: CASSPVDRARSNQPQHF; CDR3nt: TGTGCCAGCTCACCAGTGGACAGGGCACGTAGCAATCAGCCCCAGCATTTT
d_gene: NA; v_gene: TRBV20-1; j_gene: TRBJ1-5; abundance: NA; CDR3aa: CSARESTGPSQPQHF; CDR3nt: TGCAGTGCTAGAGAATCTACAGGGCCCAGTCAGCCCCAGCATTTT
d_gene: NA; v_gene: TRBV30; j_gene: TRBJ2-3; abundance: few; CDR3aa: CAWSDDKGSSTDTQYF; CDR3nt: TGTGCCTGGAGTGATGATAAGGGATCTAGCACAGATACGCAGTATTTT
d_gene: TRBD1; v_gene: TRBV6-1; j_gene: TRBJ1-2; abundance: NA; CDR3aa: CASTPGQGAGGYTF; CDR3nt: TGTGCCAGCACTCCGGGACAGGGGGCAGGCGGCTACACCTTC
d_gene: TRBD1; v_gene: TRBV18; j_gene: TRBJ2-5; abundance: NA; CDR3aa: CASSRRDRDQETQYF; CDR3nt: TGTGCCAGCTCACGCCGGGACAGGGACCAAGAGACCCAGTACTTC
d_gene: NA; v_gene: TRBV6-1; j_gene: TRBJ1-2; abundance: NA; CDR3aa: CASSPQANYGYTF; CDR3nt: TGTGCCAGCAGTCCCCAGGCGAACTATGGCTACACCTTC
d_gene: NA; v_gene: TRBV19; j_gene: TRBJ1-6; abundance: few; CDR3aa: CASGVTGTVPTF; CDR3nt: TGTGCCAGTGGGGTTACCGGGACGGTCCCCACCTTT
d_gene: TRBD1; v_gene: TRBV20-1; j_gene: TRBJ1-4; abundance: NA; CDR3aa: CSALPGQGNEKLFF; CDR3nt: TGCAGTGCACTGCCGGGACAGGGTAATGAAAAACTGTTTTTT
d_gene: NA; v_gene: TRBV24-1; j_gene: TRBJ2-7; abundance: NA; CDR3aa: CATSEGGRSYEQYF; CDR3nt: TGTGCCACCAGTGAGGGGGGTAGGTCCTACGAGCAGTACTTC
d_gene: NA; v_gene: TRBV20-1; j_gene: TRBJ1-2; abundance: NA; CDR3aa: CSARVSPALNYGYTF; CDR3nt: TGCAGTGCTAGAGTCTCGCCCGCTTTGAACTATGGCTACACCTTC
d_gene: TRBD1; v_gene: TRBV15; j_gene: TRBJ1-1; abundance: NA; CDR3aa: CATSRPGQGATEAFF; CDR3nt: TGTGCCACCAGCAGACCGGGACAGGGGGCCACTGAAGCTTTCTTT
d_gene: NA; v_gene: TRBV24-1; j_gene: TRBJ1-1; abundance: NA; CDR3aa: CATVGRVNTEAFF; CDR3nt: TGTGCCACCGTCGGGAGAGTGAACACTGAAGCTTTCTTT
d_gene: TRBD2; v_gene: TRBV20-1; j_gene: TRBJ2-3; abundance: few; CDR3aa: CSARTSRADTQYF; CDR3nt: TGCAGTGCTCGGACTAGTCGGGCAGATACGCAGTATTTT
d_gene: NA; v_gene: TRBV27; j_gene: TRBJ2-5; abundance: NA; CDR3aa: CASSLGGGPTGTQYF; CDR3nt: TGTGCCAGCAGTTTAGGTGGGGGTCCCACAGGGACCCAGTACTTC
d_gene: TRBD1; v_gene: TRBV5-1; j_gene: TRBJ2-6; abundance: once; CDR3aa: CASSPSPGGTGANVLTF; CDR3nt: TGCGCCAGCAGCCCTTCACCAGGGGGCACTGGGGCCAACGTCCTGACTTTC
d_gene: TRBD1; v_gene: TRBV27; j_gene: TRBJ1-2; abundance: NA; CDR3aa: CASSSTGGRGYTF; CDR3nt: TGTGCCAGCAGTTCGACAGGGGGCAGAGGCTACACCTTC
d_gene: NA; v_gene: TRBV7-2; j_gene: TRBJ1-5; abundance: NA; CDR3aa: CASSLVVGEGNQPQHF; CDR3nt: TGTGCCAGCAGCTTAGTAGTGGGGGAAGGCAATCAGCCCCAGCATTTT
d_gene: NA; v_gene: TRBV20-1; j_gene: TRBJ2-3; abundance: NA; CDR3aa: CSARGGSTDTQYF; CDR3nt: TGCAGTGCTAGAGGAGGAAGCACAGATACGCAGTATTTT
d_gene: TRBD2; v_gene: TRBV20-1; j_gene: TRBJ2-5; abundance: NA; CDR3aa: CSAFLAEETQYF; CDR3nt: TGCAGTGCTTTTCTAGCGGAAGAGACCCAGTACTTC
d_gene: TRBD2; v_gene: TRBV20-1; j_gene: TRBJ2-7; abundance: NA; CDR3aa: CSAATSGESYEQYF; CDR3nt: TGCAGTGCCGCGACTAGCGGGGAGAGCTACGAGCAGTACTTC
d_gene: NA; v_gene: TRBV25-1; j_gene: TRBJ1-4; abundance: NA; CDR3aa: CASSDQGQYEKLFF; CDR3nt: TGTGCCAGCAGTGACCAGGGGCAGTACGAAAAACTGTTTTTT
d_gene: TRBD2; v_gene: TRBV12-3/TRBV12-4; j_gene: TRBJ2-5; abundance: NA; CDR3aa: CASSRTSGGETQYF; CDR3nt: TGTGCCAGCAGCCGTACTAGCGGGGGAGAGACCCAGTACTTC